One sample yielded the 20 T cell receptor beta chains listed below, sequenced in a study of blood T cell repertoires in COVID-19. Generated by immunoSEQ multiplex PCR, the TCRdb table keeps only in-frame clones and is missing some. The sample records some 270,000 clones, 89% being singletons. The sample was peripheral blood. Receptors originate from a man in his fifties or sixties with acute or convalescent COVID-19.

The chain has TRBV2 and TRBJ2-3; 10 positions agree with TRBD2. The CDR3 length is 15 residues. V trimming: 6 bases; J trimming: 2 bases; junction bases outside the gene matches: 5. Germline loops: CDR1 SNHLY, CDR2 FYNNEI. The CDR3 protein is CASSALAGHTDTQYF. The CDR3 DNA follows: TGTGCCAGCAGCGCACTAGCGGGGCACACAGATACGCAGTATTTT.

The chain is built from TRBV30 and TRBJ1-2; 7 bases agree with TRBD1. J was trimmed by 3 bases and V by 8 bases; bases with no gene match: 12. The CDR3 is 14 residues long. Germline V gene lookup returns CDR1 GTSNPN and CDR2 SVGIG (reference sequence). The CDR3 nucleotides read TGTGCCAAAAAAACAGGGGAGAGTTACTATGGCTACACCTTC. This codes for CAKKTGESYYGYTF.

Here the CDR3 reads CASTHMGVYGYTF. In DNA, the CDR3 is TGTGCCAGCACCCACATGGGCGTCTATGGCTACACCTTC. V usage is TRBV7-9 and J usage is TRBJ1-2, with no clear D. Trimming took off 7 bases at V and 4 bases at J, with 13 bases between the two ends. This CDR3 is built from 13 residues. Per germline, CDR1 SEHNR and CDR2 FQNEAQ (reference sequence).

The rearrangement uses TRBV5-1 and TRBJ2-1; D might be TRBD2 (7 bases). CDR3 size: 15 residues. The germline V gene has CDR1 SGHRS and CDR2 YFSETQ. Trimming left V 5 bases short and J 2 bases short, with 14 bases between. The chain's CDR3 is CASRSQGGPYNEQFF. The CDR3 nucleotides are TGCGCCAGCAGATCACAGGGAGGGCCCTACAATGAGCAGTTCTTC.

The chain recombines TRBV6-6 with TRBJ2-5, with a possible D match to TRBD1 (6 bases). The CDR3 extends over 13 amino acids. Trimming removed 2 bases at V and 5 bases at J, with 9 bases between. From germline, CDR1 is MNHNY and CDR2 SVGAGI (reference sequence). CDR3 loop: CASSYGGFETQYF. CDR3 coding DNA: TGTGCCAGCAGTTACGGGGGCTTCGAGACCCAGTACTTC.

The rearrangement uses TRBV9 and TRBJ1-1; unclear D gene. The germline V gene encodes CDR1 SGDLS and CDR2 YYNGEE. CDR3 size: 15 residues. V was shortened by 0 bases and J by 1 base, with 10 bases between the two germline ends. CDR3: CASSVAGLGNTEAFF. The CDR3 region has the DNA TGTGCCAGCAGCGTAGCGGGTTTGGGGAACACTGAAGCTTTCTTT. The entire variable domain, with the rest obtained from reference TRBV9 and TRBJ1-1, is as follows: DSGVTQTPKHLITATGQRVTLRCSPRSGDLSVYWYQQSLDQGLQFLIQYYNGEERAKGNILERFSAQQFPDLHSELNLSSLELGDSALYFCASSVAGLGNTEAFFGQGTRLTVV.

The genes are TRBV7-3 and TRBJ1-6, with D possibly being TRBD1 (5 bases). The V and J ends lost 8 bases and 8 bases respectively, with 13 bases between them. The germline CDR1 and CDR2 sequences are SGHTA and FQGTGA. The CDR3 is 13 amino acids. The CDR3 region is CASATARDSPLHF. The CDR3 nucleotides read TGTGCCAGCGCGACAGCCAGGGATTCACCCCTCCACTTT.

This clone appeared once. The chain joins TRBV9 to TRBJ2-6; D may be TRBD1 (5 bases). V lost 2 bases, J lost 6 bases, and 12 bases lay in between. This CDR3 has 15 amino acids. The germline V gene encodes CDR1 SGDLS and CDR2 YYNGEE. The CDR3 coding sequence is TGTGCCAGCAGCGTGCAGGGCCAGGAGGCCAACGTCCTGACTTTC. Translated: CASSVQGQEANVLTF.

This rearrangement joins TRBV23-1 to TRBJ2-7, with D possibly being TRBD2 (5 bases). TRBV23-1 is classed as an ORF, of uncertain function. Deletions cut 1 base from V and 0 bases from J, with 16 bases between. This CDR3 contains 17 residues. In DNA, the CDR3 is TGCGCCAGCAGTCAATACCCCCCAATAGCGACCTCCTACGAGCAGTACTTC. It codes for CASSQYPPIATSYEQYF.

V is TRBV5-4 and J is TRBJ2-1, with D tentatively TRBD1 (6 bases). There are 14 residues in the CDR3. The germline CDR1 and CDR2 sequences are SGHNT and YYREEE (reference sequence). Deletions cut 3 bases from V and 3 bases from J, with 10 bases between. The CDR3, as DNA: TGTGCCAGCAGCTCGGACAGATTCTACAATGAGCAGTTCTTC. Translated, it gives CASSSDRFYNEQFF.

V gene TRBV7-2 combines with J gene TRBJ2-1; unclear D gene. The CDR3 has 12 residues. V was clipped by 2 bases and J by 9 bases, with 8 bases between them. Germline CDR1 reads SGHTA; CDR2 reads FQGNSA. The CDR3 spells CASSLNGPEQFF. The DNA of the CDR3 is TGTGCCAGCAGCTTAAACGGTCCTGAGCAGTTCTTC.

The genes are TRBV10-2 and TRBJ2-2; weak D call: TRBD2 (7 bases). V shed 10 bases and J shed 2 bases, with 20 bases lying between them. The length of the CDR3 is 16 residues. Germline lookup yields CDR1 WSHSY and CDR2 SAAADI. In DNA, the CDR3 is TGCGCCATCCCGGGCCCGGGGGGCCGAAACACCGGGGAGCTGTTTTTT. Its translation: CAIPGPGGRNTGELFF.

CDR3 nucleotide sequence: TGCGCCAGCAGCTTCCGACAGTCGACTAACTATGGCTACACCTTC. Its protein product is CASSFRQSTNYGYTF. The chain carries TRBV5-1 and TRBJ1-2, with D maybe TRBD1 (5 bases). The germline gives CDR1 SGHRS, CDR2 YFSETQ. The CDR3 contains 15 residues. V dropped 2 bases and J dropped 0 bases, with 11 bases sitting between them.

V usage is TRBV3-1 (or the pseudogene TRBV3-2) and J usage is TRBJ1-5; 7 bases are shared with TRBD1. The germline gives CDR1 LGHDT, CDR2 YNNKEL (reference sequence). Trimming took 2 bases from V and 2 from J; bases not matched to a gene: 6. CDR3 length: 16 amino acids. CDR3 nucleotide sequence: TGTGCCAGCAGCCAATCCTACAGGGGTGGCAATCAGCCCCAGCATTTT. Translating it yields CASSQSYRGGNQPQHF.

A single count supports this clone. As DNA, the CDR3 is TGTGCCAGCAGCTTGACGGGGTACCTAAACTATGGCTACACCTTC. Translating gives CASSLTGYLNYGYTF. This chain uses TRBV7-8 with TRBJ1-2; no firm D call. Trimming removed 3 bases from V and 2 bases from J, with 13 bases in between. The germline V gene has CDR1 SGHVS and CDR2 FQNEAQ. There are 15 residues in the CDR3.

CDR3 in amino acids: CASKSGHLGAEAFF. The CDR3 region has the DNA TGTGCCAGTAAGTCGGGACATCTGGGGGCTGAAGCTTTCTTT. This chain joins TRBV19 and TRBJ1-1, with D possibly matching TRBD1 (6 bases). Per the germline V gene, CDR1 is LNHDA and CDR2 is SQIVND (reference sequence). This CDR3 has 14 amino acids. V was cut by 7 bases and J by 6 bases, with 18 bases left in between.

With regard to this clone: One end of the junction is discordant with germline, which a read error may explain. This sequence joins TRBV15 and TRBJ1-1, with no clear D. The V gene's germline CDR1 is LNHNV and CDR2 YYDKDF (reference sequence). The CDR3 is 14 residues long. Here the CDR3 DNA reads TGTGCCACCACCAGACTGAGGGAAGGCCGGAGGGCTTTCTTT. Its translation: CATTRLREGRRAFF.

The chain has TRBV15 and TRBJ2-7; 8 bases are shared with TRBD2. The V gene end was trimmed by 5 bases and the J gene end by 3 bases; junction bases not matched to a gene: 9. The length of the CDR3 is 15 residues. The germline gives CDR1 LNHNV, CDR2 YYDKDF (reference sequence). The CDR3 sequence: CATSGGAAGGYEQYF. CDR3 coding DNA: TGTGCCACCAGCGGGGGGGCGGCGGGGGGCTACGAGCAGTACTTC.

The V gene is TRBV3-1 (or the pseudogene TRBV3-2), the J gene TRBJ2-3; D perhaps matches TRBD1 (8 bases). CDR1 is LGHDT, CDR2 YNNKEL, per germline (reference sequence). There are 15 residues in the CDR3. V dropped 1 base and J dropped 5 bases, with 13 bases sitting between them. CDR3 sequence (DNA): TGTGCCAGCAGCCAAGGACAGGGGAGGGTAGATACGCAGTATTTT. This gives the protein CASSQGQGRVDTQYF.

This sequence joins TRBV2 and TRBJ1-1; weak D call: TRBD1 (6 bases). The CDR3 has 15 residues. Trimming shortened V by 8 bases and J by 0 bases, and 16 bases separated the two germline ends. Germline V gene lookup returns CDR1 SNHLY and CDR2 FYNNEI. This CDR3 is CASRFGDTLNTEAFF. CDR3 sequence (DNA): TGTGCCAGCCGATTCGGGGACACGCTGAACACTGAAGCTTTCTTT.